This T cell receptor beta chain stems from a study of regulatory T cells in long-lasting Graves disease. Construction of TCR beta libraries relied on iRepertoire HTBI primers and on Arm-PCR targeting CDR3 regions. TCRdb passed the multiplex PCR reads through MiXCR, listing each CDR3 protein once. The table includes hundreds of thousands of distinct CDR3 sequences, less than 20% detected once. This CDR3 has 17 amino acids. With 5 bases removed from V and 0 bases from J, the gap between germline ends came to 16 bases. Germline V gives CDR1 SGHAT, CDR2 FQNNGV. This clonotype was recorded many times. Its specificity is not known. Time point reported: newly diagnosed GD, antithyroid drugs for less than 3 months. After RNA was extracted from PBMCs, the TCR library was made from it. General study findings and limits: Favored gene segments in persistent disease were TRBV28, TRBJ1-2 and TRBJ2-5.

The same sample was also used in a study of T cells in Graves' hyperthyroidism and ophthalmopathy. That study adds: Over 18 months, lack of ophthalmopathy progression marked Graves' hyperthyroidism as stable. Researchers ran a first-round RT-PCR on the TCR CDR3 using the HTBI primer set.

The receptor comes from a woman aged 25 to 45 with Graves disease. Material: peripheral blood mononuclear cells (PBMCs), obtained at new diagnosis, from a patient treated with antithyroid drugs. The rearrangement links TRBV11-2 to TRBJ1-4; perhaps TRBD1 as D (5 bases). The CDR3 loop is CASSPAPGGATNEKLFF. The DNA for the CDR3 is TGTGCCAGCAGCCCCGCCCCGGGAGGGGCAACTAATGAAAAACTGTTTTTT.